This T cell receptor (beta chain) was retrieved from a study of spatial heterogeneity in lung cancer. As for time point: sample taken at primary tumor resection. Frozen PBMC, nontumor lung or tumor provided whole RNA, which was sequenced unsorted. TCRdb fed the 5' RACE reads into MiXCR, producing one record per CDR3 protein. In the table there are 75,000 or so distinct CDR3 sequences, 8% of which are singletons. Concerning this clonotype: Its antigen is not identified.

V lost 3 bases and J 0 bases, leaving 12 bases between the germline ends. The CDR3 length is 16 residues. Germline CDR1 and CDR2: KGHDR and SFDVKD. Study observations and caveats: Detection of ubiquitous tumor TCRs in blood was higher at resection than follow-up.

The sequence came from a male donor with early-stage non-small cell lung cancer. This specimen was PBMCs, taken at surgery. This chain links TRBV24-1 with TRBJ2-3, with D maybe TRBD1 (5 bases). The CDR3 spells CATSDPSGKSTDTQYF. The CDR3 coding sequence is TGTGCCACCAGTGATCCTTCAGGGAAGAGCACAGATACGCAGTATTTT.